This T cell receptor beta chain was sequenced in a study of cytomegalovirus exposure and HLA in healthy donors (dated by TCRdb to the late 2010s). Notes on the research overall: An earlier analysis of some 600 of the donors reported about 280 Gb of sequence data and about 120 million unique TCR beta sequences obtained from roughly 180 million T cells. Around 320 gigabases of sequencing data and approximately 80 million unique TCR sequences were included in an early release covering several hundred HLA-typed donors. Of the 350 to 450 genotyped donors, about 80% fell in the genetic ancestry cluster associated with self-reported Caucasian donors. The study aimed to test whether signatures of past pathogen exposure could be identified by cataloging public T cell receptors. Using immunosequencing, the study profiled T cell repertoires from fewer than 700 subjects and related those repertoires to cytomegalovirus serostatus. In addition to the first cohort of approximately 670 subjects, a separate validation cohort of approximately 130 different subjects was used. To predict cytomegalovirus infection status, the study brought together high-throughput TCR immunosequencing, statistical association of individual TCRs with disease status, and machine learning. To study patterns of TCR occurrence, a later analysis re-analyzed previously published TCR beta repertoires from hundreds of donors and added high-resolution HLA genotyping. Rather than using new phenotypic data, the later analysis identified candidate immune exposures from TCR beta sequences and from how often those sequences occurred across donors. To decide whether each TCR beta V gene segment behaved as functional or pseudogenic, an earlier analysis of fewer than 750 of the donors relied on high-throughput TCR beta sequencing. Alongside the repertoire data, information on donor age, sex, ethnicity and CMV serostatus was compiled. Genome-wide SNP genotypes for about 65% of the roughly 670 donors were used in a later genetic analysis, which treated that subset as a discovery cohort. Every discovery cohort repertoire had been produced on one sequencing platform. HLA typing covered class I and class II loci at four-digit resolution. Typing coverage varied by locus: roughly 629-630 donors for A, B, C, DRB1 and DQB1; more than 500 for DQA1; 606 for DPA1; 450 to 480 for DPB1. Roughly 5 DR-DQ haplotypes were treated as single units for association and clustering because of strong linkage in the cohort. On average, 235,054 unique TCR beta nucleotide sequences were sequenced per donor among a few hundred genotyped donors of the cohort, with 15% to 20% of those sequences being non-productive.

On the study overall, not on this receptor specifically: The authors suggested that the approach could potentially be extended to other disease states and immunological phenotypes. The classifier was reported to diagnose cytomegalovirus status with high specificity and sensitivity in both the original cohort and the validation cohort. A later analysis found that TCR association rates varied across HLA loci, with DRB1 alleles showing the most associated TCRs and HLA-C alleles the fewest. When HLA alleles, especially DR and DQ, strongly co-occurred, TCR associations were difficult to assign to individual alleles. The sequencing pipeline was judged likely to have produced a cluster of highly shared sequence variants as a technical artifact. Sequencing depth was assumed to be roughly uniform across donors in the presence/absence analyses, though that assumption may not hold. Correlated functional status among segregating V segments might be attributable to linkage disequilibrium, but an unknown experimental factor could not be ruled out. According to a later analysis, most CMV-associated TCR beta chains appeared to be HLA-restricted, and the HLA associations seemed to be driven largely by CMV exposure. Because HLA typing was unavailable for some donors at each locus, only the typed subset was used in association tests. In an earlier analysis of 500 to 650 of the donors, most TCR beta V segments appeared in productive rearrangements about 87% or about 30% of the time, broadly matching IMGT annotations. In a later genetic analysis, fewer N-insertions in productive TCRs were reported among donors in an Asian-associated ancestry cluster than the approximately 670-donor mean. A further reported finding was that TCR beta sequences accurately predicted the HLA-A and HLA-B alleles for most subjects in the first cohort. In a later analysis, HLA-associated TCR beta chains were found to be more clonally expanded and to have lower generation probabilities than equally common non-associated chains. The 87-base-pair reads could not distinguish some IMGT-functional V segments, including TRBV6-2 and TRBV6-3, so those segments were excluded. Because counts were too low, 15 to 20 rarely observed V segments, including chromosome 9 orphons, were left out of the earlier analysis of 500 to 650 of the donors. Most TCR sequences were seen in very few donors, while some public TCRs were found in many individuals. Specific HLA alleles were associated with over 15,000 TCR beta sequences at a false discovery rate of 0.05 in a later analysis. In vitro tests confirmed that a few of the cytomegalovirus-associated TCR beta chains recognize cytomegalovirus antigens. According to a later analysis, parvovirus B19, influenza, CMV and Epstein-Barr virus appeared linked to several top co-occurrence clusters. V-gene and J-gene trimming of TCR beta chains was associated with a missense DCLRE1C variant in a later genetic analysis, and the association was replicated in an independent cohort. The study listed 150 to 200 TCR beta chains as associated with cytomegalovirus. CMV serostatus was the only immune exposure information available for the cohort. This cohort had only TCR beta chains sequenced, and the lack of alpha or paired-chain data limited which features could be detected.

Library creation used the immunoSEQ multiplex PCR assay. A mixture of 60 forward primers for TCR Vbeta segments and 13 reverse primers for TCR Jbeta segments was used in the multiplex PCR. A multiplex PCR assay on genomic DNA amplified the CDR3 region of rearranged TCR beta genes. On the Illumina HiSeq System, the amplified TCR beta libraries were sequenced as 87-base-pair reads. For the original study's pipeline: A later analysis counted approximately 84 million unique TCR beta chains across the 600 to 850 repertoires, and around 12 million of these chains were shared by at least two donors. To remove PCR and sequencing errors, raw reads were error-corrected and collapsed into unique sequences using a nearest-neighbor algorithm that merged closely related sequences. Alignment of CDR3 sequences to IMGT reference sequences was used to assign V, D and J gene segments. For a sequence to be retained, a match of at least six nucleotides to both a V gene segment and a J gene segment was required. A rearrangement was called productive if the CDR3 had no stop codons and remained in frame with V and J, and every other rearrangement was called non-productive. Following IMGT convention, CDR3 was defined as the stretch from the second conserved V-encoded cysteine up to the conserved J-encoded phenylalanine. Sequences without an unambiguous match to a single V gene segment were excluded from the earlier analysis of approximately 600 of the donors. In an earlier analysis of 450 to 700 of the donors, V segments were called functional above 56.7% productive rearrangements and were called segregating when the between-donor standard deviation exceeded 5%. To diagnose cytomegalovirus status from the catalog of TCR beta chain sequences, a statistical classification framework was built. V and J gene assignment, in a later analysis, came from comparing TCR nucleotide sequences with IMGT/GENE-DB human TR gene sequences. Using the TCRdist pipeline, a later analysis assigned CDR3 sequences along with most-parsimonious VDJ recombination scenarios. In a later analysis, each TCR beta chain was defined by its CDR3 amino acid sequence together with its V-gene family, and reads lacking a unique V-gene family were excluded. A later analysis removed 592 highly shared, low-generation-probability nucleotide sequences to deal with suspected cross-contamination and a sequencing artifact. In a later analysis, a clonal expansion index was calculated for each public chain from normalized within-repertoire ranks of inferred template counts. Generation probabilities in a later analysis came from a VDJ recombination model fitted to out-of-frame rearrangements, and those results were checked against IGoR. In a later analysis, hypergeometric tests were used to score TCR-TCR, TCR-HLA and TCR-CMV co-occurrence, with a repertoire-size bias correction applied to TCR pairs. A later analysis estimated false discovery rates by permuting HLA or CMV assignments 20 times. In a later analysis, co-occurring TCRs were grouped with DBSCAN, and TCRdist sequence similarity was added when clustering was performed within HLA-allele-positive subsets. Co-occurrence clustering excluded repertoires with fewer than 30,000 or more than 120,000 public chains, plus five with anomalous nucleotide sharing. Sourced from immuneACCESS, this table was stored by TCRdb with only in-frame sequences that have V and J called. A share of the clones is absent; for the studies checked, an unresolved V gene accounts for under half, and the remainder has no known explanation. The V and J calls and clone size were taken over from that table, and D and trimming were inferred from the DNA. The table for this sample lists roughly 150,000 clones; about 85% of them were counted only once. About 2.5% of the sample belongs to the ten largest clones.

The germline V gene provides CDR1 SGHTA and CDR2 FQGNSA. V is pared back by 4 bases and J by 8 bases, with 14 bases lying between the germline termini. Inclusive of the bounding cysteine and phenylalanine, the CDR3 is 13 residues long. Only the CDR3 region is kept as DNA, spanning 39 bases read in frame from base 1. In the case of this clone: Its specific antigen is unknown. Nothing much larger sits one base from this clone, and base qualities are not available.

The cohort was made up of 500 to 800 healthy bone marrow donors. At the time of sampling, every cohort member was nominally healthy, though immune exposures that went unrecorded were likely present. The donor tested CMV seropositive and was one of the 289 seropositive cohort members. Every donor gave a peripheral blood sample, and the peripheral blood mononuclear cells from that sample were used for TCR beta sequencing. The Qiagen DNeasy Blood Extraction Kit was used to extract genomic DNA from the blood cell samples. The V gene is TRBV7-2 and the J gene is TRBJ1-1, with a tentative D gene TRBD1 over 6 matching bases. Sequenced sample: PBMCs. The clonotype was recovered from a man aged 25 to 45 in good health and CMV-seropositive. The DNA reads as follows: TGTGCCAGCAGCTCAACCCGACAGGACGAAGCTTTCTTT. Translated, this gives CASSSTRQDEAFF. This CDR3, with the reference TRBV7-2 and TRBJ1-1 proteins standing in past its ends, gives the full variable domain GAGVSQSPSNKVTEKGKDVELRCDPISGHTALYWYRQSLGQGLEFLIYFQGNSAPDKSGLPSDRFSAERTGGSVSTLTIQRTQQEDSAVYLCASSSTRQDEAFFGQGTRLTVV.